Shown below are 7 T cell receptor beta chains from a single sample sequenced in a study of T cell responses to AZD1222 COVID-19 vaccine. Profiled with immunoSEQ multiplex PCR; TCRdb holds only in-frame clones, not every one. The sample has some 170,000 clones, approximately 88% seen once. Source: peripheral blood, taken on day 0 of AZD1222 vaccination. Receptor source: an adult in good health.

CDR3 protein: CASRPRTVLNTEAFF. The CDR3 DNA follows: TGTGCCAGCAGACCCCGGACAGTTTTGAACACTGAAGCTTTCTTT. V is TRBV7-2 and J is TRBJ1-1; D is perhaps TRBD1 (6 bases). The CDR3 loop spans 15 amino acids. Trimming removed 6 bases at V and 0 bases at J, with 14 bases between. CDR1 and CDR2 (germline): SGHTA, FQGNSA.

The rearrangement uses TRBV6-2 or TRBV6-3 and TRBJ1-3, with D unresolved. Germline CDR1 and CDR2: MNHEY and SVGEGT. The CDR3 loop spans 15 amino acids. Trimming stripped 5 bases from V and 0 bases from J, with 11 bases between. CDR3 sequence (DNA): TGTGCCAGCAGTCCCGGACTGAGCTCTGGAAACACCATATATTTT. Amino acids: CASSPGLSSGNTIYF.

The CDR3 DNA reads TGTGCCAGCAGTTTATCGACGGGATCCAGCTACGAGCAGTACTTC. Translated, it gives CASSLSTGSSYEQYF. The rearrangement uses TRBV27 and TRBJ2-7, with D maybe TRBD2 (5 bases). Per the germline V gene, CDR1 is MNHEY and CDR2 is SMNVEV (reference sequence). V lost 0 bases and J 3 bases, leaving 12 bases between the germline ends. CDR3 length: 15 residues.

V and J are TRBV7-8 and TRBJ1-5, with a tentative D call TRBD1 (5 bases). The CDR3 sequence is 16 residues long. Germline V gene sequence: CDR1 SGHVS, CDR2 FQNEAQ. V lost 5 bases and J 2 bases, leaving 16 bases between the germline ends. The CDR3 sequence is CASSQHRGAGNQPQHF. DNA of the CDR3: TGTGCCAGCAGCCAACACAGAGGGGCTGGCAATCAGCCCCAGCATTTT.

This rearrangement joins TRBV6-5 to TRBJ1-2, with D unclear. Germline CDR1 is MNHEY and CDR2 is SVGAGI. The CDR3 consists of 15 residues. V was shortened by 2 bases and J by 1 base, with 11 bases between the two germline ends. The CDR3 nucleotides are TGTGCCAGCAGTTACACCGGATGGGGTAACTATGGCTACACCTTC. Its translation is CASSYTGWGNYGYTF.

The rearrangement joins TRBV5-5 to TRBJ2-2, with 8 bases that match TRBD1. This CDR3 is 16 amino acids long. The J segment lost 0 bases and the V segment lost 2 bases, leaving 3 bases of the junction unmatched. Germline CDR1 SGHKS, CDR2 YYEKEE (reference sequence). The DNA of the CDR3 is TGTGCCAGCAGCTTACTACAGGGGGCGAACACCGGGGAGCTGTTTTTT. Its protein product is CASSLLQGANTGELFF.

This chain links TRBV5-1 with TRBJ2-7; 10 positions match TRBD1. This CDR3 has 16 amino acids. CDR1 and CDR2 from the germline V gene are SGHRS and YFSETQ. J was trimmed by 9 bases and V by 4 bases; bases with no gene match: 16. CDR3 in amino acids: CASSLPWTGGLGSQYV. DNA for the CDR3: TGCGCCAGCAGCCTCCCTTGGACAGGGGGACTAGGGTCGCAGTACGTC.